A selection of T cell receptor beta chains follows, all from one sample in a study of graft-versus-host responses after intestinal transplantation. Their antigens are not known. The protocol was immunoSEQ multiplex PCR, while the TCRdb copy is restricted to in-frame clones and leaves out a portion. The sample shows about 88,000 clones, approximately 90% of them seen only once. This specimen consisted of unstimulated CD4+ T cells sorted from spleen or lymph node cells, obtained before transplant. The receptors originated from a human donor who was the organ donor for an intestinal transplant. Each CDR3 is given with its conserved first and last residue. A D gene is named only where the DNA matches it firmly. Size values are once, few and many counts, or a class for expanded clones, and some rows have none.

d_call clone_size j_call v_call cdr3_nt cdr3_aa
NA NA TRBJ2-7 TRBV7-9 TGTGCCAGCAGCGTCCGTGGGACACAATACTCCTACGAGCAGTACTTC CASSVRGTQYSYEQYF
NA NA TRBJ2-7 TRBV6-5 TGTGCCAGCAGTCAAAATTACGAGCAGTACTTC CASSQNYEQYF
TRBD2 NA TRBJ2-7 TRBV27 TGTGCCAGCAGTCCCATATCCCCGGGACTAGCGGAGTCGTTTACGTACGAGCAGTACTTC CASSPISPGLAESFTYEQYF
NA NA TRBJ2-1 TRBV27 TGTGCCAGCAGTTCCCCCCCTGTTCTTGAGCAGTTCTTC CASSSPPVLEQFF
NA once TRBJ2-7 TRBV19 TGTGCCAGTAGTATTAATCTCCAGGGCCCCCTTCCCTACGAGCAGTACTTC CASSINLQGPLPYEQYF
TRBD1 NA TRBJ1-1 TRBV19 TGTGCCAGTATCCGGACAGGGGGCACGAACACTGAAGCTTTCTTT CASIRTGGTNTEAFF
NA NA TRBJ1-3 TRBV4-1 TGCGCCAGCAGCCCACGGCTCGCGGGGGGGTCTGGAAACACCATATATTTT CASSPRLAGGSGNTIYF
TRBD2 NA TRBJ2-1 TRBV15 TGTGCCACCTCAACTAGCGGGAGAATCCATGAGCAGTTCTTC CATSTSGRIHEQFF
TRBD1 few TRBJ2-7 TRBV19 TGTGCCAGTAGTGGGACAGGGACGGGTCGTGGAATCTACGAGCAGTACTTC CASSGTGTGRGIYEQYF
TRBD2 few TRBJ2-3 TRBV5-6 TGTGCCAGCAGCTTAGGTCTTTGGCGGGAGGTCCCAGATACGCAGTATTTT CASSLGLWREVPDTQYF
NA NA TRBJ2-1 TRBV27 TGTGCCAGCATGCGGGGCGATCTGTACAATGAGCAGTTCTTC CASMRGDLYNEQFF
NA NA TRBJ1-2 TRBV30 TGTGCCTGGAGGAGGGAATTCAAAGTAGAAGGCTACACCTTC CAWRREFKVEGYTF
NA NA TRBJ1-6 TRBV7-8 TGTGCCAGCAGCTTTCCCAGGGGTAACTCACCCCTCCACTTT CASSFPRGNSPLHF
NA NA TRBJ2-5 TRBV6-5 TGTGCCAGCAATTACGTCCGCGGCGAGACCCAGTACTTC CASNYVRGETQYF
NA NA TRBJ2-5 TRBV29-1 TGCAGCGTTGAAGAGTCCTGGGCAGGGCCCCAAGAGACCCAGTACTTC CSVEESWAGPQETQYF
TRBD1 NA TRBJ1-2 TRBV11-2 TGTGCCAGCAGCGGGACAGTTTACAGGGGAGGTGGCTACACCTTC CASSGTVYRGGGYTF
NA NA TRBJ1-5 TRBV18 TGTGCCAGCTCACTTAGTCTCAATCAGCCCCAGCATTTT CASSLSLNQPQHF
TRBD1 NA TRBJ1-5 TRBV30 TGTGCCTGGAGTGGGACAGGTAGCAATCAGCCCCAGCATTTT CAWSGTGSNQPQHF
TRBD1 NA TRBJ1-1 TRBV7-9 TGTGCCAGCAGCTCAACAGGGGGGCTCCTTGAAGCTTTCTTT CASSSTGGLLEAFF
TRBD1 NA TRBJ1-4 TRBV28 TGTGCCAGCAGGAGGACAGGGACTAATGAAAAACTGTTTTTT CASRRTGTNEKLFF
TRBD1 NA TRBJ2-1 TRBV2 TGTGCCAGCAGTCTGACAGGGGGTCAGACTATCAATGAGCAGTTCTTC CASSLTGGQTINEQFF
NA NA TRBJ1-2 TRBV30 TGTGCCTGGAGTGTGCTAGGAGGGGACTATGGCTACACCTTC CAWSVLGGDYGYTF
NA NA TRBJ2-7 TRBV19 TGTGCCAGTAGTGGCAGCGGTGGTACCTACGAGCAGTACTTC CASSGSGGTYEQYF
NA once TRBJ2-7 TRBV15 TGTGCCACCAGCAGAGATCCAGGGTACGAGCAGTACTTC CATSRDPGYEQYF
NA NA TRBJ1-5 TRBV6-6 TGTGCCAGCAGTTTGGAGTCGCGTAATCAGCCCCAGCATTTT CASSLESRNQPQHF
NA NA TRBJ2-2 TRBV18 TGTGCCAGCTCACCCCTAGGAGGGACCGGGGAGCTGTTTTTT CASSPLGGTGELFF
TRBD1 NA TRBJ2-7 TRBV28 TGTGCCAGCACCGAGACCGGGACAGATGTTTGGGAGCAGTACTTC CASTETGTDVWEQYF
NA NA TRBJ2-6 TRBV6-7 TGTGCCAGCAGTTACTCGTGGGCTCCTGGGGCCAACGTCCTGACTTTC CASSYSWAPGANVLTF
NA NA TRBJ2-2 TRBV29-1 TGCAGCGTCGGACAGACCTTAAACACCGGGGAGCTGTTTTTT CSVGQTLNTGELFF